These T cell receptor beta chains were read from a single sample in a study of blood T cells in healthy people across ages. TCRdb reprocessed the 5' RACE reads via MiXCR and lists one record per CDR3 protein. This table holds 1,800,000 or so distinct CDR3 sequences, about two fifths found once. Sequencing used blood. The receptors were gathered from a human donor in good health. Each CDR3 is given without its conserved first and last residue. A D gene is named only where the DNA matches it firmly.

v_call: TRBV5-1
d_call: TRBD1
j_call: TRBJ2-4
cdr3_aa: ASSQEGQGWGNIQY

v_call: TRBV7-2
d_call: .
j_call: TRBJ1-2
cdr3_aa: ASSYSLGQERYGYT

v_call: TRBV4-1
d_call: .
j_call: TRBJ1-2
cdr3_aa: ASSQPGGAIANYGYT

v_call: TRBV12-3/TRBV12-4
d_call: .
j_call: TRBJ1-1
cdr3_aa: ASRAAGRGNTEAF

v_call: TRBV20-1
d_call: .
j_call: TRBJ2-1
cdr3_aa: SARDPTRSYNEQF

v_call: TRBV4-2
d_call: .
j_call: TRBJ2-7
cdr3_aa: ASSQETGPSSYEQY

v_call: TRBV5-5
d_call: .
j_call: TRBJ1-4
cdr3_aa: ASSLGIYSNEKLF

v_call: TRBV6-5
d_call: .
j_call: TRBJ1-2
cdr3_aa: ASSYSAANYGYT

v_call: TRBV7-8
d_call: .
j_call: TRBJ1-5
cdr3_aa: ASSPPPGVGNQPQH

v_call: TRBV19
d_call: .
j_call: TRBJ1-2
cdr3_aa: ASSIGAGYT

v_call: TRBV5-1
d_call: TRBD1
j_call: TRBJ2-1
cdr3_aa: ASSSTQGARNEQF

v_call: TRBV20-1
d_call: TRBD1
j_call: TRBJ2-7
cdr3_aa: SATRQGHVEQY

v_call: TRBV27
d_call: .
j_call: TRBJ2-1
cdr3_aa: ASSSQMTGTAQF

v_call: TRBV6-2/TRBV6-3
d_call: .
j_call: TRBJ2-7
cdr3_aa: ASRNRVPTYEQY

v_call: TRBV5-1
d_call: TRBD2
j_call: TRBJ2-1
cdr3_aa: ASSLLAGDHNEQF

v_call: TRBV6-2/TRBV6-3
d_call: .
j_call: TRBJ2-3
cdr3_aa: ASRTRPGAEGRTDTQY

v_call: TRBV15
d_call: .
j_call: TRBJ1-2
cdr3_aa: ATSRDRDANYGYT

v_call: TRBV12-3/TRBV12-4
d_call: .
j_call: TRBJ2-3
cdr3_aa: ASSSGALDTQY

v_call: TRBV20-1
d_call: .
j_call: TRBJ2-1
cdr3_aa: SGEGAGHNEQF

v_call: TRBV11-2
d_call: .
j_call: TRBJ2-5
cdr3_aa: ASMRELVEETQY

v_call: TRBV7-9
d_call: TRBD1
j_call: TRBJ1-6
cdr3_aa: ASSLAGQGIPPLH

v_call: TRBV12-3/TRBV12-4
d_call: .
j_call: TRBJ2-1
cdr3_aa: ASSFDSLGSQF

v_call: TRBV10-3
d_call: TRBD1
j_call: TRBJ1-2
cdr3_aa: AISEGPGQGMFGYT

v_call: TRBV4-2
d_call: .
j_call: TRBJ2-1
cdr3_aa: ASSQPGGNNEQF

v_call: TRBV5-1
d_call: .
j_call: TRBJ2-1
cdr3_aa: ASNSYDNEQF

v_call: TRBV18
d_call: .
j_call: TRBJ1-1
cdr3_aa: ASSQKNTEAF

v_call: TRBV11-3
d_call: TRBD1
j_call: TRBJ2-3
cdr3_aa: ASSRRGTGTQY

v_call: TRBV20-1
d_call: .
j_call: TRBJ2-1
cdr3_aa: SARPGGGTPGQF

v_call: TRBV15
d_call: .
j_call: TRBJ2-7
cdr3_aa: ATSREAKSSYEQY

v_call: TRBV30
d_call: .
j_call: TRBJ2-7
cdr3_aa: AWSSTTYEQY

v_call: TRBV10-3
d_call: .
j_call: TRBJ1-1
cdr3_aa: AISEPGGRHTEAF

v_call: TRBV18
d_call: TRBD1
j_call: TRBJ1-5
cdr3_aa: ASSPPLQGLGSNQPQH